The 13 T cell receptor beta chains below were found in one sample sequenced in a study of regulatory T cells in long-lasting Graves disease. The time point denotes: persistent/refractory GD, antithyroid drugs over 5 years with positive TRAb. The TCR library was prepared using RNA isolated from PBMCs. According to the study, TCR beta libraries were built with iRepertoire HTBI primers and CDR3-region Arm-PCR. TCRdb re-called the multiplex PCR reads through MiXCR, storing one row per CDR3 protein. The data contain roughly 500,000 distinct CDR3 sequences, approximately 23% of them singletons. The sample consisted of peripheral blood mononuclear cells (PBMCs), taken when the disease was refractory, from a patient treated with antithyroid drugs. These receptors all stem from a female donor with Graves disease.

This clonotype was observed many times. The chain uses TRBV28 and TRBJ2-6, with TRBD1 identical over 8 bases. Losses at the gene ends were 7 bases for V and 4 bases for J; bases not matched to a gene: 9. Germline V gives CDR1 MDHEN, CDR2 SYDVKM. This CDR3 has 16 amino acids. The CDR3 DNA sequence: TGTGCCAGCACTCCGCAGGGGGCAGCAGGGGCCAACGTCCTGACTTTC. As protein: CASTPQGAAGANVLTF.

This clonotype was counted at least ten times. The chain uses TRBV6-1 and TRBJ1-5; D is perhaps TRBD1 (6 bases). V dropped 9 bases and J dropped 0 bases, with 21 bases sitting between them. CDR3 length: 17 residues. Per the germline V gene, CDR1 is MNHNS and CDR2 is SASEGT. CDR3 sequence: CASKGGRAAYSNQPQHF. In DNA form, the CDR3 reads TGTGCCAGTAAAGGGGGAAGGGCGGCCTATAGCAATCAGCCCCAGCATTTT.

The J gene is TRBJ2-5, the V gene TRBV30; a possible D gene is TRBD2 (6 bases). Germline V gene lookup returns CDR1 GTSNPN and CDR2 SVGIG (reference sequence). This CDR3 contains 12 residues. With 2 bases removed from V and 5 bases from J, the gap between germline ends came to 9 bases. In DNA, the CDR3 is TGTGCCTGGAGTCGGGCGGGGGAGACCCAGTACTTC. It yields the protein CAWSRAGETQYF. The full variable domain, its missing parts supplied by reference TRBV30 and TRBJ2-5, is SQTIHQWPATLVQPVGSPLSLECTVEGTSNPNLYWYRQAAGRGLQLLFYSVGIGQISSEVPQNLSASRPQDRQFILSSKKLLLSDSGFYLCAWSRAGETQYFGPGTRLLVL.

A single count supports this clonotype. This could be a read error, since a much larger clone is one nucleotide away. This sequence joins TRBV30 and TRBJ2-7, with D possibly being TRBD2 (6 bases). This CDR3 comprises 13 residues. The germline V and J ends were trimmed by 0 bases and 6 bases, with 12 bases remaining between them. Germline loops: CDR1 GTSNPN, CDR2 SVGIG (reference sequence). The CDR3 DNA reads TGTGCCTGGAGTGTAGGGGAGGAAGGCGAGCAGTACTTC. Protein: CAWSVGEEGEQYF.

Ten or more counts support this clonotype. The chain combines TRBV11-2 with TRBJ1-5, with D hard to call. The length of the CDR3 is 15 residues. V was pared by 4 bases and J by 9 bases, with 19 bases between. Germline V CDR1 and CDR2: SGHAT, FQNNGV. CDR3 loop: CASSYKMDGRWPQHF. The CDR3 DNA reads TGTGCCAGCAGCTACAAAATGGACGGCCGGTGGCCCCAGCATTTT.

This clonotype occurred many times. The chain couples TRBV28 to TRBJ2-7, with a tentative D call TRBD1 (5 bases). This CDR3 region has 14 residues. Germline V gene sequence: CDR1 MDHEN, CDR2 SYDVKM. The germline V and J ends were trimmed by 6 bases and 3 bases, with 15 bases remaining between them. The CDR3 loop reads CASSRGQGGYEQYF. The CDR3 bases are TGTGCCAGCAGCCGCGGCCAGGGTGGCTACGAGCAGTACTTC.

Worth noting for this clonotype: As the CDR3 is not closed by the conserved phenylalanine or tryptophan, this likely results from a read error. The V call is TRBV6-1, the J call TRBJ2-7; 10 bases are shared with TRBD1. The germline gives CDR1 MNHNS, CDR2 SASEGT. The CDR3 covers 12 residues. V trimming: 8 bases; J trimming: 4 bases; junction bases outside the gene matches: 2. The CDR3 DNA reads TGTGCCAGCGGGGACAGGGGATACGAGCAGTACTCC. Translated, it gives CASGDRGYEQYS.

As concerns this clonotype: This may stem from a read error, because a much larger clone lies one nucleotide away. The V gene is TRBV28, the J gene TRBJ2-7; the D gene is possibly TRBD2 (6 bases). The CDR3 loop spans 17 amino acids. Germline V gene data show CDR1 as MDHEN and CDR2 as SYDVKM. CDR3 sequence reads: CASSPPSGLLASYEQHF. The CDR3 nucleotides read TGTGCCAGCAGTCCACCCTCGGGACTCCTGGCCTCCTACGAGCAGCACTTC.

There are many counts of this clonotype. The chain has TRBV20-1 and TRBJ2-7; D may be TRBD2 (5 bases). The CDR3 is made up of 13 amino acids. In germline, CDR1 is DFQATT, CDR2 SNEGSKA (reference sequence). Trimming shortened V by 6 bases and J by 3 bases, and 15 bases separated the two germline ends. CDR3 sequence: CSANRPGYYEQYF. CDR3 DNA sequence: TGCAGTGCGAACCGGCCGGGGTACTACGAGCAGTACTTC.

The rearrangement joins TRBV15 to TRBJ2-3; 7 bases are a match to TRBD1. V lost 1 base, J lost 3 bases, and 7 bases stayed unmatched. The CDR3 totals 16 residues. Germline V lookup: CDR1 LNHNV, CDR2 YYDKDF (reference sequence). The CDR3 loop is CATSRAPRTGTDTQYF. CDR3 nucleotides: TGTGCCACCAGCAGAGCGCCGCGGACAGGTACAGATACGCAGTATTTT. Using reference TRBV15 and TRBJ2-3 for the parts outside the CDR3, the full variable domain is DAMVIQNPRYQVTQFGKPVTLSCSQTLNHNVMYWYQQKSSQAPKLLFHYYDKDFNNEADTPDNFQSRRPNTSFCFLDIRSPGLGDTAMYLCATSRAPRTGTDTQYFGPGTRLTVL.

The chain uses TRBV3-1 and TRBJ2-7, with 8 bases lining up with TRBD2. The V gene's germline CDR1 is LGHDT and CDR2 YNNKEL (reference sequence). The trim removed 0 bases at V and 0 bases at J, leaving 4 bases unmatched. There are 16 residues in the CDR3. CDR3 region: CASSQEAGGPSYEQYF. CDR3 sequence (DNA): TGTGCCAGCAGCCAAGAGGCGGGAGGCCCCTCCTACGAGCAGTACTTC.

The rearrangement links TRBV29-1 to TRBJ1-6; the D is unclear. This CDR3 contains 14 residues. The germline gives CDR1 SQVTM, CDR2 ANQGSEA. Trimming took off 3 bases at V and 0 bases at J, with 6 bases between the two ends. CDR3 nucleotides: TGCAGCGTTGATAAAAGCTCCTATAATTCACCCCTCCACTTT. The encoded protein is CSVDKSSYNSPLHF.

Comment on this clonotype: A much larger clone sits a single nucleotide away, making a read error possible. This chain uses TRBV6-5 with TRBJ2-5; D gene ambiguous. Germline V CDR1 and CDR2: MNHEY, SVGAGI. This CDR3 has 14 residues. V shed 8 bases and J shed 5 bases, with 18 bases lying between them. CDR3 amino acids: CASGSRLNYETQYF. The CDR3 nucleotides read TGTGCCAGCGGTTCAAGACTGAACTACGAGACCCAGTACTTC.